Presented here are 16 T cell receptor beta chains from one specimen sequenced in a study of blood T cells in healthy people across ages. A second PCR of about 7 to 11 cycles used a sample-barcoded 5' primer and a J-beta primer mix. TCRdb re-derived calls from the 5' RACE reads in MiXCR, one entry per CDR3 protein. The table lists 700,000 to 900,000 distinct CDR3 sequences, about 53% of them singletons, with roughly 37% in the top ten. Sequencing input: blood. The receptors stem from a man older than 75 in good health.

This chain links TRBV7-3 with TRBJ2-5; D may be TRBD2 (6 bases). Trimming took off 2 bases at V and 3 bases at J, with 13 bases between the two ends. Germline-derived CDR1 and CDR2 are SGHTA and FQGTGA. The CDR3 is made up of 15 amino acids. The CDR3 is CASSLGGAGKETQYF. The DNA for the CDR3 is TGTGCCAGCAGCTTAGGCGGGGCGGGAAAAGAGACCCAGTACTTC.

This chain uses TRBV10-3 with TRBJ2-7, with a tentative D call TRBD1 (5 bases). The germline V gene encodes CDR1 ENHRY and CDR2 SYGVKD. This CDR3 is 14 amino acids long. Trimming pared 2 bases from V and 6 bases from J, leaving 14 bases between. Written as DNA, the CDR3 is TGTGCCATCAGTGAGATGTCAGGGCAGGGCGAGCAGTACTTC. It translates to CAISEMSGQGEQYF.

A few counts support this clonotype. The CDR3 spells CASSFGIGGNEQFF. The CDR3 DNA reads as TGTGCCAGCAGTTTCGGGATAGGGGGCAATGAGCAGTTCTTC. The J gene is TRBJ2-1, the V gene TRBV27; possible D gene TRBD1, 6 bases. Germline CDR1 reads MNHEY; CDR2 reads SMNVEV (reference sequence). This CDR3 spans 14 amino acids. V was cut by 3 bases and J by 6 bases, with 12 bases left in between.

This chain links TRBV27 with TRBJ2-3; TRBD2 agrees at 9 bases. The ends lost 3 bases at V and 14 bases at J; junction bases unmatched: 15. The CDR3 runs 15 residues. Germline V CDR1 and CDR2: MNHEY, SMNVEV (reference sequence). CDR3 amino acids: CASSFLGLAVRYAYF. In DNA, the CDR3 is TGTGCCAGCAGTTTCCTGGGACTAGCTGTCAGATACGCGTATTTT.

The gene calls are TRBV7-3 and TRBJ2-3; tentative D call: TRBD2 (5 bases). V dropped 2 bases and J dropped 1 base, with 10 bases sitting between them. CDR3 length: 15 residues. From germline, CDR1 is SGHTA and CDR2 FQGTGA. The CDR3, as DNA: TGTGCCAGCAGCTTATCGGCGGGCCGCACAGATACGCAGTATTTT. It specifies CASSLSAGRTDTQYF.

This clonotype was seen more than once but under ten times. The CDR3 loop reads CASSLLQATDTQYF. The CDR3 coding sequence is TGTGCCAGCAGCCTTTTGCAAGCCACAGATACGCAGTATTTT. The V and J genes are TRBV6-5 and TRBJ2-3; D ambiguous. V was shortened by 6 bases and J by 2 bases, with 12 bases between the two germline ends. Germline CDR1 reads MNHEY; CDR2 reads SVGAGI. This CDR3 has 14 amino acids.

This clonotype was seen ten or more times. The chain links TRBV27 to TRBJ2-6; D gene uncertain. The CDR3 runs 14 residues. Germline values: CDR1 MNHEY, CDR2 SMNVEV (reference sequence). The germline V and J ends were trimmed by 7 bases and 0 bases, with 7 bases remaining between them. In nucleotides, the CDR3 is TGTGCCAGCACCGGATTCTCTGGGGCCAACGTCCTGACTTTC. Its protein is CASTGFSGANVLTF.

The V call is TRBV7-9, the J call TRBJ2-1; possible D gene TRBD2, 6 bases. Germline V CDR1 and CDR2: SEHNR, FQNEAQ (reference sequence). The CDR3 extends over 13 amino acids. The V gene lost 11 bases and the J gene lost 5 bases, with 16 bases spanning the gap. The CDR3 sequence: CALAGLTNNEQFF. CDR3 nucleotides: TGTGCCCTGGCGGGACTCACAAACAATGAGCAGTTCTTC.

In regard to this clonotype: One end of the junction fails to match germline, which may point to a read error. The rearrangement links TRBV5-1 to TRBJ2-5, with D unresolved. Germline lookup yields CDR1 SGHRS and CDR2 YFSETQ. The CDR3 length is 11 residues. Here the CDR3 DNA reads TGCACCAGCAGCCTCCAAGAGACCCAGTACTTC. Translating gives CTSSLQETQYF. Together with reference TRBV5-1 and TRBJ2-5, the CDR3 gives the full variable domain: KAGVTQTPRYLIKTRGQQVTLSCSPISGHRSVSWYQQTPGQGLQFLFEYFSETQRNKGNFPGRFSGRQFSNSRSEMNVSTLELGDSALYLCTSSLQETQYFGPGTRLLVL.

There are a few counts of this clonotype. The chain joins TRBV24-1 to TRBJ2-4; 7 bases align to TRBD2. The germline V gene has CDR1 KGHDR and CDR2 SFDVKD. Trimming took 2 bases from V and 13 from J; bases not matched to a gene: 4. The CDR3 loop spans 12 amino acids. The CDR3 DNA follows: TGTGCCACCAGTGATTCTGGGAGGGAGCAGTACTTC. This translates into CATSDSGREQYF.

The chain employs TRBV6-2 or TRBV6-3 and TRBJ1-2; D possibly corresponds to TRBD1 (6 bases). CDR1 is MNHEY and CDR2 is SVGEGT in the germline V gene. This CDR3 has 15 amino acids. V was pared by 1 base and J by 6 bases, with 15 bases between. The CDR3 DNA sequence: TGTGCCAGCAGTTACTTTCGGACAGAGGGGGATGGCTACACCTTC. It encodes CASSYFRTEGDGYTF.

The rearrangement uses TRBV13 and TRBJ2-1, with TRBD2 matching 10 bases. This CDR3 has 15 amino acids. The trim removed 6 bases at V and 8 bases at J, leaving 10 bases unmatched. Germline V gene lookup returns CDR1 PRHDT and CDR2 FYEKMQ (reference sequence). The CDR3, as DNA: TGTGCCAGCAGTCCATCTAGCGGGAGTCTAGATGAGCAGTTCTTC. Its protein is CASSPSSGSLDEQFF.

This clonotype has only a few counts. The rearrangement links TRBV7-2 to TRBJ2-7; tentatively, D is TRBD1 or TRBD2 (6 bases each). V was pared by 6 bases and J by 3 bases, with 12 bases between. From germline, CDR1 is SGHTA and CDR2 FQGNSA. The CDR3 runs 13 residues. CDR3 amino acids: CASRGGGRYEQYF. CDR3 nucleotides: TGTGCCAGCAGGGGTGGGGGGCGCTACGAGCAGTACTTC.

The chain links TRBV7-9 to TRBJ2-3; 13 positions agree with TRBD2. In germline, CDR1 is SEHNR, CDR2 FQNEAQ (reference sequence). The trim removed 5 bases at V and 14 bases at J, leaving 22 bases unmatched. The CDR3 consists of 18 residues. In nucleotides, the CDR3 is TGTGCCAGCAGCGCAACTGGGACTAGCGGGACTACGCACAGATACGCGTATTTT. As protein: CASSATGTSGTTHRYAYF.

The gene calls are TRBV20-1 and TRBJ2-7, with a tentative D call TRBD1 (5 bases). Germline values: CDR1 DFQATT, CDR2 SNEGSKA (reference sequence). CDR3 length equals 14 residues. V was trimmed by 5 bases and J by 8 bases, leaving 22 bases between them. As DNA, the CDR3 is TGCAGTGCTGGCAGGGATACTCCCGGCGGCAAGCAGTACTTC. The encoded protein is CSAGRDTPGGKQYF.

The chain couples TRBV5-1 to TRBJ2-5, with unresolved D. Germline CDR1 and CDR2: SGHRS and YFSETQ. The V gene lost 0 bases and the J gene lost 11 bases, with 17 bases spanning the gap. This CDR3 region has 14 residues. CDR3 residues: CASSLGRTYGEQYF. Here the CDR3 DNA reads TGCGCCAGCAGCTTGGGGCGGACCTACGGTGAGCAGTACTTC.